Listed here are 25 T cell receptor beta chains from one sample, sequenced in a study of shared clonotypes between healthy human individuals. The method was immunoSEQ multiplex PCR; TCRdb's version includes in-frame clones alone and lacks a portion of them. The table lists fewer than 2.5 million clones, under 95% of them singletons, with 0.36% in the top ten. The sequenced material came from naive CD4+ T cells from PBMCs. Indicated subset: CD45RA+ positively selected. Receptor source: a young man in good health. Some clones in this sample may be carry-over from other donors' samples.

This clone was observed a single time. The V and J genes are TRBV19 and TRBJ1-1; D is undetermined. Germline V gene data show CDR1 as LNHDA and CDR2 as SQIVND (reference sequence). With 0 bases removed from V and 4 bases from J, the gap between germline ends came to 15 bases. CDR3 length: 16 amino acids. CDR3 loop: CASSIDPLFRGTEAFF. In nucleotides, the CDR3 is TGTGCCAGTAGTATAGATCCCCTTTTTCGTGGCACTGAAGCTTTCTTT.

Turning to this clone: The sample contains more than one DNA sequence encoding this CDR3. The genes are TRBV29-1 and TRBJ2-3; D not certain. The V end was cut by 3 bases, the J end by 0 bases, with 10 bases between. CDR1 SQVTM and CDR2 ANQGSEA come from the germline V gene. CDR3 size: 14 residues. The CDR3 loop reads CSVEGLSSTDTQYF. The CDR3 DNA follows: TGCAGCGTTGAGGGATTATCTAGCACAGATACGCAGTATTTT.

This chain joins TRBV18 and TRBJ2-7, with 8 bases matching TRBD1. Losses at the gene ends were 2 bases for V and 4 bases for J; bases not matched to a gene: 22. The CDR3 spans 20 residues. Looked up from germline, CDR1 is KGHSH and CDR2 is LQKENI. The CDR3 is CASSPSPLTGVGQKVYEQYF. For the CDR3, the DNA is TGTGCCAGCTCACCAAGCCCCCTGACAGGGGTCGGTCAAAAGGTTTACGAGCAGTACTTC.

The gene calls are TRBV5-8 and TRBJ1-2; 8 nucleotides match TRBD1. J gave up 7 bases and V 9 bases, and 8 bases lay outside the gene matches. The V gene's germline CDR1 is SGHTS and CDR2 YDEGEE. This CDR3 contains 12 residues. The CDR3 DNA is TGTGCCACCCTTCAGGGGGCGGTTGGCTACACCTTC. Its translation: CATLQGAVGYTF.

This rearrangement joins TRBV18 to TRBJ1-1, with TRBD1 identical over 10 bases. J gave up 3 bases and V 5 bases, and 6 bases lay outside the gene matches. CDR1 KGHSH and CDR2 LQKENI come from the germline V gene. This CDR3 contains 15 residues. Written as DNA, the CDR3 is TGTGCCAGCTCAATCGGGACAGGGGAGTACACTGAAGCTTTCTTT. Residues: CASSIGTGEYTEAFF.

A remark on this clone: The same CDR3 also results from other DNA sequences found in this sample. J is TRBJ1-1 and V is TRBV10-3; possible D gene TRBD1, 6 bases. There are 12 residues in the CDR3. Per germline, CDR1 ENHRY and CDR2 SYGVKD. Trimming left V 4 bases short and J 3 bases short, with 6 bases between. CDR3 DNA: TGTGCCATCAGTGCAGGGGACACTGAAGCTTTCTTT. Residues: CAISAGDTEAFF.

The V gene is TRBV10-1, the J gene TRBJ2-7; 10 bases fit TRBD1. This CDR3 region has 15 residues. Germline-derived CDR1 and CDR2 are WNHNN and SYGVQD (reference sequence). The V and J ends lost 0 bases and 6 bases, in that order; junction bases with no gene match: 5. CDR3 coding DNA: TGCGCCAGCAGTGAGTCGGGGACAGGGGTCCGCGAGCAGTACTTC. It yields the protein CASSESGTGVREQYF.

The chain recombines TRBV5-6 with TRBJ2-2; the D is unclear. The V end lost 0 bases, the J end lost 6 bases, and 0 bases lay between the germline ends. Germline CDR1 SGHDT, CDR2 YYEEEE. The CDR3 has 11 amino acids. CDR3 in DNA: TGTGCCAGCAGCTTGGCCGGGGAGCTGTTTTTT. It specifies CASSLAGELFF.

V gene TRBV7-2 combines with J gene TRBJ2-3; 7 nucleotides agree with TRBD1. This CDR3 is 14 amino acids long. V lost 5 bases, J lost 1 base, and 3 bases stayed unmatched. CDR1 and CDR2 from the germline V gene are SGHTA and FQGNSA. The CDR3 spells CASSRDRGTDTQYF. CDR3 nucleotide sequence: TGTGCCAGCAGCCGTGACAGGGGCACAGATACGCAGTATTTT.

The rearrangement links TRBV7-9 to TRBJ2-7; TRBD1 matches 9 bases. V lost 5 bases to trimming and J lost 2 bases; unmatched junction nucleotides: 7. In germline, CDR1 is SEHNR, CDR2 FQNEAQ (reference sequence). The CDR3 sequence is 15 residues long. CDR3 sequence reads: CASSAGQGITYEQYF. CDR3 sequence (DNA): TGTGCCAGCAGCGCGGGACAGGGAATAACCTACGAGCAGTACTTC.

As concerns this clone: This sample also contains other DNA sequences that code for the same CDR3. The V gene is TRBV5-1, the J gene TRBJ2-3; D may be TRBD1 (6 bases). V was pared by 4 bases and J by 3 bases, with 12 bases between. This CDR3 is built from 14 residues. Germline CDR1 SGHRS, CDR2 YFSETQ. The CDR3, as DNA: TGCGCCAGCAGCACCGGGACATCTACAGATACGCAGTATTTT. Residues: CASSTGTSTDTQYF.

V gene TRBV5-1 combines with J gene TRBJ2-5; perhaps TRBD2 as D (5 bases). The better agreement between TRBJ2-7 and the DNA end casts doubt on the J call. CDR1 and CDR2 from the germline V gene are SGHRS and YFSETQ. The CDR3 is 15 amino acids. This CDR3 reads CASSLAAEVVYEQYF. The CDR3 nucleotides are TGCGCCAGCAGCTTGGCCGCGGAGGTCGTATACGAGCAGTACTTC.

The rearrangement links TRBV5-4 to TRBJ1-3; 7 bases map to TRBD1. The CDR3 has 17 amino acids. Germline-derived CDR1 and CDR2 are SGHNT and YYREEE (reference sequence). After removal of 6 bases from V and 3 bases from J, the junction contained 15 bases not matched to a gene. The CDR3 is CASTVRSRGHSGNTIYF. In DNA, the CDR3 is TGTGCCAGCACCGTTCGGTCAAGGGGGCATAGTGGAAACACCATATATTTT.

This sequence joins TRBV5-1 and TRBJ2-7, with 10 bases identical to TRBD2. The CDR3 totals 15 residues. Germline V gives CDR1 SGHRS, CDR2 YFSETQ. Trimming removed 5 bases from V and 0 bases from J; junction bases left unmatched: 5. CDR3 sequence: CASSYLAGASYEQYF. CDR3 coding DNA: TGCGCCAGCAGTTATCTAGCGGGAGCCTCCTACGAGCAGTACTTC.

The chain links TRBV9 to TRBJ1-2; tentatively, D is TRBD1 (5 bases). CDR3 size: 15 residues. From germline, CDR1 is SGDLS and CDR2 YYNGEE. V was cut by 1 base and J by 3 bases, with 13 bases left in between. This chain's CDR3 is CASSVRGQGDYGYTF. CDR3 nucleotides: TGTGCCAGCAGCGTAAGGGGCCAGGGTGACTATGGCTACACCTTC.

The CDR3 DNA sequence: TGCGCCAGCAGCTTGGCCAAGCAGAATACCCAAGAGACCCAGTACTTC. It is translated as CASSLAKQNTQETQYF. V usage is TRBV5-1 and J usage is TRBJ2-5; no clear D. The V gene lost 0 bases and the J gene lost 1 base, with 13 bases spanning the gap. This CDR3 has 16 residues. Germline lookup yields CDR1 SGHRS and CDR2 YFSETQ.

The rearrangement links TRBV28 to TRBJ1-1; TRBD1 is a possible D gene (5 bases). CDR1 is MDHEN, CDR2 SYDVKM, per germline. V lost 4 bases and J lost 1, with 13 bases in between. There are 15 residues in the CDR3. CDR3: CASSSQGRPNTEAFF. The DNA of the CDR3 is TGTGCCAGCAGTTCGCAGGGACGGCCGAACACTGAAGCTTTCTTT.

V gene TRBV30 combines with J gene TRBJ1-1; the D gene is possibly TRBD1 (5 bases). V dropped 4 bases and J dropped 11 bases, with 20 bases sitting between them. The CDR3 length is 13 residues. In germline, CDR1 is GTSNPN, CDR2 SVGIG (reference sequence). The CDR3, as DNA: TGTGCCTGGAACTCGGGACCCCTGGCTCGCGCTTTCTTT. Its translation: CAWNSGPLARAFF. Full variable domain (rest looked up from reference TRBV30 and TRBJ1-1): SQTIHQWPATLVQPVGSPLSLECTVEGTSNPNLYWYRQAAGRGLQLLFYSVGIGQISSEVPQNLSASRPQDRQFILSSKKLLLSDSGFYLCAWNSGPLARAFFGQGTRLTVV.

A word on this clone: The sample holds other DNA sequences that translate to the same CDR3. The V call is TRBV2, the J call TRBJ1-1, with 8 nucleotides matching TRBD1. The V segment lost 6 bases and the J segment 1 base; nucleotides outside the gene matches: 4. Germline-derived CDR1 and CDR2 are SNHLY and FYNNEI. This CDR3 region has 14 residues. The chain's CDR3 is CASSRDRGNTEAFF. The CDR3 nucleotides are TGTGCCAGCAGCCGAGACAGGGGGAACACTGAAGCTTTCTTT.

This clone has a single count. The chain employs TRBV6-6 and TRBJ1-4; TRBD1 aligns across 7 bases. V shed 4 bases, J shed 5 bases, and the junction held 4 bases outside the gene matches. Germline V gives CDR1 MNHNY, CDR2 SVGAGI (reference sequence). This CDR3 has 14 amino acids. The CDR3 loop reads CASSLGQRNEKLFF. The CDR3 DNA reads as TGTGCCAGCAGTTTGGGACAGAGGAATGAAAAACTGTTTTTT.

The chain links TRBV19 to TRBJ2-1, with TRBD1 identical over 9 bases. CDR3 length: 15 amino acids. V was pared by 5 bases and J by 6 bases, with 8 bases of the junction left unmatched. From germline, CDR1 is LNHDA and CDR2 SQIVND (reference sequence). CDR3 coding DNA: TGTGCCAGTAGTGCGCCGGGACAGGGTCGCAATGAGCAGTTCTTC. Encoded protein: CASSAPGQGRNEQFF.

Written as DNA, the CDR3 is TGTGCCAGCAGCCTAGGACTAGCGACAAATTACGAGCAGTTCTTC. Amino acid sequence: CASSLGLATNYEQFF. This chain uses TRBV7-3 with TRBJ2-1; 9 nucleotides match TRBD2. This CDR3 has 15 amino acids. The germline gives CDR1 SGHTA, CDR2 FQGTGA. With 5 bases clipped from V and 10 bases from J, the junction kept 12 bases outside the gene matches.

The rearrangement joins TRBV18 to TRBJ2-7; perhaps D is TRBD1 or TRBD2 (5 bases each). Germline assignment: CDR1 KGHSH and CDR2 LQKENI. This CDR3 region has 14 residues. V was shortened by 6 bases and J by 5 bases, with 17 bases between the two germline ends. CDR3 nucleotides: TGTGCCAGCTCCTTGGGACCCCATGGAGACGAGCAGTACTTC. This codes for CASSLGPHGDEQYF.

The chain employs TRBV18 and TRBJ1-2, with D maybe TRBD1 (6 bases). This CDR3 has 14 amino acids. Trimming shortened V by 3 bases and J by 6 bases, and 14 bases separated the two germline ends. The germline V gene encodes CDR1 KGHSH and CDR2 LQKENI. The CDR3 DNA reads TGTGCCAGCTCACCGGCCATCAGGACAGATGGCTACACCTTC. Translation: CASSPAIRTDGYTF.

This chain joins TRBV25-1 and TRBJ2-7; D could derive from TRBD1 or TRBD2 (6 bases each). The CDR3 totals 15 residues. Trimming took 4 bases from V and 2 from J, leaving 15 bases between them. Germline values: CDR1 MGHDK, CDR2 SYGVNS. CDR3 sequence: CASSGGGTYAYEQYF. The CDR3 region has the DNA TGTGCCAGCAGTGGTGGCGGGACATACGCCTACGAGCAGTACTTC.